The TCR beta chain described here comes from a study of blood T cells in healthy people across ages (dated by TCRdb to between 2014 and 2016). About the study as a whole: In model experiments, roughly one uniquely barcoded TCR beta cDNA molecule per two T cells was captured by template switching. Age-related changes in TCR beta repertoire diversity were measured in the study by deep sequencing normalized with unique cDNA molecular identifiers. Using the same blood draw, the study looked at two additional independent replicas of 1 million unique cDNA reads for two donors, one aged 18 to 30 and the other aged 80 or older. To avoid experimental bias, donors of different ages were distributed randomly across sequencing lanes. Donors were grouped into four age groups: young (average 16 years), middle-aged (about 40), aged (about 60) and long-lived (about 90). Paper-wide results and their limitations: Estimates of total diversity from one million sequenced T cells were regarded as lower bounds and underestimates. Bulk unsorted PBMC profiling prevented conclusive comparison of naive and antigen-experienced compartments. Because the CMV infection status of the donors was unknown, age-related changes in expanded clonotypes may potentially have been confounded. As age increased, observed TCR beta diversity per million T cells dropped in a roughly linear way, and a significant reduction was already evident by age 40. A strong correlation was found between observed TCR beta diversity and the percentage of naive T cells measured by flow cytometry. The long-lived group showed more naive CD4+ T cells, fewer expanded clones and increased TCR diversity than the aged group, suggesting age selection.

To prepare the library, 5' RACE was applied. TCRdb records Illumina HiSeq 2500 as the sequencer. A second about 7 to 11 cycle PCR used a sample-barcoded 5' primer and a J-beta primer mix. A template-switch 5' adaptor carrying 12 random nucleotides introduced a unique molecular identifier onto each TCR beta cDNA molecule. Each sample yielded at least 3 million CDR3-containing paired-end reads. The Mint cDNA synthesis kit, primed by a TRBC-specific oligonucleotide, was used to synthesize first-strand cDNA from all RNA. Following uracil-DNA glycosylase treatment, a first 18-cycle PCR with universal primers M1SS and BC2_uni_R was performed on all cDNA. Turning to the authors' computational methods: Normalization of each sample was performed by random selection of 1 million high-quality reads, each carrying a distinct molecular identifier. Instead of being binned into consensus sequences, reads with shared molecular identifiers were discarded. MiTCR, set to a Q25 quality threshold and the strictest error-elimination algorithm, was used for CDR3 identification, clonotype clustering and error correction. A nonparametric unseen species model using Euler transformation provided a lower-bound estimate of total TCR beta diversity. TCRdb itself trimmed the public reads at Q25 with fastp, ran MiXCR and retained productive beta chains. Each entry merges the rows of one CDR3 protein and shows their most common DNA and genes. For this entry, the V and J calls and clone size follow TCRdb and not the study's own pipeline. The sample table records 1.5 million to 2 million distinct CDR3 sequences; about 28% of these occur just once. About 7.7% of the sample goes to the ten largest clones.

The junction shows trimming of 1 base on V and 11 bases on J, plus 9 bases between the germline ends. Looking up the germline V gene yields CDR1 SGHAT and CDR2 FQNNGV. The cysteine opens and the phenylalanine closes a CDR3 of 12 amino acids. The entry retains the CDR3 DNA only, 36 bases that are in frame from base 1. Comment on this clonotype: Its antigen has not been determined. Per-nucleotide qualities are absent, and no much larger clonotype sits a single base away.

Systemically healthy Caucasian individuals from Russia, some 36 in total and aged roughly 6 to 95 years, were included as donors. About 10 milliliters of peripheral blood were drawn from each donor into EDTA-treated Vacutainer tubes. Ficoll-Paque density-gradient centrifugation was used to isolate PBMCs, with at least 6 million obtained per sample. Total RNA was extracted from PBMCs with Trizol reagent, with at least 6 micrograms obtained per sample. For every donor, flow cytometry on a PBMC aliquot measured the percentage of naive CD45RAhigh/CD27high T cells. Sequencing was performed on blood. The chain couples TRBV11-2 to TRBJ2-1, with no reliable assignment of the D segment. The receptor was derived from a woman younger than 45 in good health. The CDR3 in this case is CASSLVHPKQFF. The DNA sequence is as follows: TGTGCCAGCAGCTTAGTTCATCCAAAGCAGTTCTTC. The CDR3 plus the reference TRBV11-2 and TRBJ2-1 genes for the other parts give the full variable domain: EAGVAQSPRYKIIEKRQSVAFWCNPISGHATLYWYQQILGQGPKLLIQFQNNGVVDDSQLPKDRFSAERLKGVDSTLKIQPAKLEDSAVYLCASSLVHPKQFFGPGTRLTVL.